This T cell receptor (beta chain) was sequenced in a study of blood T cell repertoires in COVID-19. Overall study: Sources were T cells, B-cell-depleted T cells, or PBMCs; the material itself was cDNA or gDNA.

Trimming shortened V by 7 bases and J by 1 base, and 14 bases separated the two germline ends. The CDR3 sequence is 14 residues long. The germline gives CDR1 SNHLY, CDR2 FYNNEI. Data came from immunoSEQ multiplex PCR; TCRdb stores just in-frame clones and leaves some out. In the table there are roughly 28,000 clones, approximately 92% of which are singletons. J is TRBJ2-7 and V is TRBV2, with D possibly matching TRBD2 (5 bases). Material: peripheral blood. This clonotype was obtained from a human donor with acute or convalescent COVID-19. The donor label of this sample is uncertain. DNA of the CDR3: TGTGCCAGCACACGGGAACTGGTTTCCTACGAGCAGTACTTC. It translates to CASTRELVSYEQYF.